Here is one TCR beta chain with its context. Its antigen is unknown. The record originates from a study of T-cell memory formation after mild COVID-19. The study, taken as a whole, reports: Proof of SARS-CoV-2 specificity was absent for the second-wave clones that crested on day 37. Pre-infection memory contained some responding clones, which suggested that cross-reactive memory had joined. Later expanders leaned toward CD4+, whereas clones contracting from day 15 to 85 were balanced CD4/CD8.

TCRdb analysed the 5' RACE reads with MiXCR anew, one entry per CDR3 protein. The sample consists of 150,000 or so distinct CDR3 sequences, around a third of them appearing once. The V segment lost 0 bases and the J segment 4 bases; nucleotides outside the gene matches: 10. The germline V gene has CDR1 SGDLS and CDR2 YYNGEE. CDR3 length: 18 residues. Sequenced sample: PBMCs or a T cell subset sorted from them (not recorded which). The origin of this receptor is an adult woman who had mild COVID-19 (a few samples of this study predate the infection). Cell type and time point are not known. This chain links TRBV9 with TRBJ2-1, with 10 positions matching TRBD2. This CDR3 is CASSVERVAGGGYNEQFF. CDR3 in DNA: TGTGCCAGCAGCGTAGAGAGGGTAGCGGGAGGTGGGTACAATGAGCAGTTCTTC.